This TCR beta chain derives from a study of shared clonotypes between healthy human individuals. Notes on the study in general: In contrast to clonotypes shared by all four donors, non-shared clonotypes had lower generation probabilities. Relative to memory subsets, naive subsets generally showed larger estimated richness.

Each donor was a Caucasian adult residing in Nashville, Tennessee. This table comes from immunoSEQ multiplex PCR, and its TCRdb copy is limited to in-frame clones, with some not included. The sample holds a few million clones, approximately 93% seen once. Comments on this clone: The antigen is not known. Other nucleotide sequences in the sample specify the same CDR3.

Germline CDR1 reads KGHSH; CDR2 reads LQKENI. Trimming shortened V by 3 bases and J by 0 bases, and 5 bases separated the two germline ends. The CDR3 is 13 residues long. The chain joins TRBV18 to TRBJ1-1; D unclear. The sequence came from a young man in good health. Some clones in this sample may be carry-over from other donors' samples. Sequencing was done on a sample of naive CD4+ T cells from PBMCs. Subset noted: CD45RA+ positively selected. The DNA for the CDR3 is TGTGCCAGCTCACCGAAGATGAACACTGAAGCTTTCTTT. Translating it yields CASSPKMNTEAFF.